This T cell receptor beta chain comes out of a study of blood T cell repertoires in COVID-19. Only in-frame clones appear in the TCRdb table, and some are missing; sequencing was by immunoSEQ multiplex PCR. The data contain 100,000 to 150,000 clones, 84% of them singletons. This clone was seen only once. With V trimmed by 3 bases and J by 8 bases, 4 bases remained unmatched. This CDR3 contains 14 residues. Germline values: CDR1 KGHSH, CDR2 LQKENI. This TCR was recovered from a woman in her 30s who had recovered from COVID-19. V gene TRBV18 combines with J gene TRBJ1-6, with 7 positions matching TRBD1. Sequenced: peripheral blood. The CDR3 DNA follows: TGTGCCAGCTCACCGGACAGGAAGGATTCACCCCTCCACTTT. This codes for CASSPDRKDSPLHF.